Included here is one T cell receptor (beta chain) sequence, with context. The antigen remains unidentified. The investigators reverse transcribed all of the isolated RNA, so they sequenced expressed TCRB transcripts. Stem cell-like memory T cell samples came in at an average of about 920,000 reads. Libraries were prepared by immunoSEQ multiplex PCR; TCRdb keeps only in-frame clonotypes and omits some of them. Of 40,000 to 60,000 clones in the sample, roughly 63% were seen once. The data are from a study of beta chain features in type 1 diabetes. Study results and caveats: Naive, central memory and Treg TCRB repertoires appeared more alike in patients than in healthy donors. Type 1 diabetes patients had moderately but significantly shorter TCRB CDR3s in all four CD4+ subsets.

Naive, central memory, regulatory and stem cell-like memory cells within the CD4+ compartment were sorted using CD45RO/CCR7/CD25/CD127/CD95/CD27. Purity exceeded 95% in all sorted populations. Per the germline V gene, CDR1 is SGHAT and CDR2 is FQNNGV. There are 13 residues in the CDR3. V was clipped by 5 bases and J by 2 bases, with 10 bases between them. The chain joins TRBV11-2 to TRBJ2-7, with D tentatively TRBD1 (6 bases). The sequencing sample was made of stem cell memory CD4+ T cells from blood. This clonotype was sampled from a woman in her thirties with type 1 diabetes. The CDR3: CASSHPGAYEQYF. In DNA, the CDR3 is TGTGCCAGCAGCCACCCAGGGGCCTACGAGCAGTACTTC. Supplemented by reference TRBV11-2 and TRBJ2-7, the full variable domain reads EAGVAQSPRYKIIEKRQSVAFWCNPISGHATLYWYQQILGQGPKLLIQFQNNGVVDDSQLPKDRFSAERLKGVDSTLKIQPAKLEDSAVYLCASSHPGAYEQYFGPGTRLTVT.